The next 7 T cell receptor beta chains were all read from a single sample in a study of shared clonotypes between healthy human individuals. Profiling relied on immunoSEQ multiplex PCR, and the TCRdb table lists in-frame clones only, not all of them. This table holds more than 900,000 clones, around 78% found once. Sequenced sample: memory CD4+ T cells from PBMCs. Subset of the sample: CD45RA-negative fraction. The source of these receptors is a young man in good health. Some clones in this sample may be carry-over from other donors' samples.

This clone showed up just a few times. This CDR3 is CATSRGTAGVGTDTQYF. CDR3 DNA sequence: TGTGCCACCAGCAGAGGGACGGCGGGAGTAGGGACAGATACGCAGTATTTT. V usage is TRBV15 and J usage is TRBJ2-3; TRBD2 agrees at 7 bases. Germline CDR1 LNHNV, CDR2 YYDKDF (reference sequence). Losses at the gene ends were 1 base for V and 3 bases for J; bases not matched to a gene: 10. The CDR3 runs 17 residues.

As regards this clone: The sample carries other DNA sequences with the same CDR3. J is TRBJ1-1 and V is TRBV7-6; D is possibly TRBD1 (6 bases). Looked up from germline, CDR1 is SGHVS and CDR2 is FNYEAQ. The V and J ends lost 5 bases and 0 bases respectively, with 10 bases between them. The length of the CDR3 is 14 residues. The DNA for the CDR3 is TGTGCCAGCAGCCTACAGGGCCTGAACACTGAAGCTTTCTTT. Protein product: CASSLQGLNTEAFF.

The V and J genes are TRBV28 and TRBJ1-4; D gene uncertain. The CDR3 loop spans 13 amino acids. In germline, CDR1 is MDHEN, CDR2 SYDVKM. V was cut by 8 bases and J by 0 bases, with 7 bases left in between. CDR3: CASRVATNEKLFF. The DNA for the CDR3 is TGTGCCAGCCGGGTTGCAACTAATGAAAAACTGTTTTTT.

The chain uses TRBV7-2 and TRBJ1-1; the D is unclear. V lost 5 bases and J 3 bases, leaving 16 bases between the germline ends. The CDR3 loop spans 15 amino acids. The germline gives CDR1 SGHTA, CDR2 FQGNSA. The CDR3 sequence: CASSPGGSAHTEAFF. The CDR3 coding sequence is TGTGCCAGCAGCCCGGGCGGCAGCGCCCACACTGAAGCTTTCTTT.

A word on this clone: The sample contains more than one DNA sequence encoding this CDR3. This chain connects TRBV5-1 to TRBJ2-1; 7 bases agree with TRBD2. Germline loops: CDR1 SGHRS, CDR2 YFSETQ. The CDR3 runs to 15 residues. Germline trimming cut 0 bases from V and 2 bases from J; bases unmatched to any gene: 2. The CDR3 here is CASSLVSGPYNEQFF. The CDR3 DNA reads as TGCGCCAGCAGCTTGGTTAGCGGGCCCTACAATGAGCAGTTCTTC.

V is TRBV4-1 and J is TRBJ2-7, with 9 nucleotides matching TRBD1. The germline V gene has CDR1 MGHRA and CDR2 YSYEKL. After removal of 2 bases from V and 3 bases from J, the junction contained 5 bases not matched to a gene. The CDR3 runs 15 residues. CDR3: CASSQPGQGLYEQYF. The CDR3 region has the DNA TGCGCCAGCAGCCAACCGGGACAGGGTCTCTACGAGCAGTACTTC.

The V and J genes are TRBV4-1 and TRBJ1-1; no firm D call. CDR3 length: 14 amino acids. Germline V gene sequence: CDR1 MGHRA, CDR2 YSYEKL. V lost 0 bases and J lost 1, with 6 bases in between. CDR3 nucleotide sequence: TGCGCCAGCAGCCAAGAGCGTACGAACACTGAAGCTTTCTTT. Protein product: CASSQERTNTEAFF.